This TCR beta chain was captured in a study of glioma-infiltrating T cells after dendritic cell vaccination. Across the study: Dendritic cell vaccination trial patients had either newly diagnosed or recurrent glioblastoma. Between about 2002 and 2013, patients got autologous tumor lysate-pulsed dendritic cell vaccines.

Germline loops: CDR1 LNHDA, CDR2 SQIVND (reference sequence). This CDR3 is built from 16 residues. J was trimmed by 2 bases and V by 6 bases; bases with no gene match: 10. TCRB CDR3 was amplified from 2 ug genomic DNA or less. Profiled with immunoSEQ multiplex PCR; TCRdb holds only in-frame clones, not every one. Of fewer than 85,000 clones listed, around 90% are singletons. This clone came up once. Sequences were derived from blood, sampled before dendritic cell vaccination. The source of this sequence is a human donor with glioblastoma. This chain joins TRBV19 and TRBJ2-7; 10 nucleotides align to TRBD1. CDR3 nucleotide sequence: TGTGCCAGTAGCCCGGGCGCGGGACAGGGGCCCTACGAGCAGTACTTC. It codes for CASSPGAGQGPYEQYF.